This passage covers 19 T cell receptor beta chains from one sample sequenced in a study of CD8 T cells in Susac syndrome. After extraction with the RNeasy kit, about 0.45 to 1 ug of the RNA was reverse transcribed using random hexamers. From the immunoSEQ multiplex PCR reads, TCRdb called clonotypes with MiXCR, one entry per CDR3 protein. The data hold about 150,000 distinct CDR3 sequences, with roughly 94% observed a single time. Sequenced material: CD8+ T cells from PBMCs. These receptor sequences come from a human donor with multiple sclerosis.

Here the CDR3 reads CASSLSGMGTGELFF. CDR3 in DNA: TGTGCCAGCAGTTTGTCAGGGATGGGCACCGGGGAGCTGTTTTTT. This sequence joins TRBV28 and TRBJ2-2, with TRBD1 as a possible D gene (5 bases). The CDR3 is 15 residues long. Germline-derived CDR1 and CDR2 are MDHEN and SYDVKM. V lost 3 bases and J 4 bases, leaving 12 bases between the germline ends.

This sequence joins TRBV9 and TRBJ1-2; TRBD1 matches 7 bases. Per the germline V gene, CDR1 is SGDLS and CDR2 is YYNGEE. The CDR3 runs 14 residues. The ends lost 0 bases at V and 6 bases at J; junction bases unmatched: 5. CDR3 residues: CASSVDQDRHGYTF. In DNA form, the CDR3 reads TGTGCCAGCAGCGTAGACCAGGACAGGCATGGCTACACCTTC.

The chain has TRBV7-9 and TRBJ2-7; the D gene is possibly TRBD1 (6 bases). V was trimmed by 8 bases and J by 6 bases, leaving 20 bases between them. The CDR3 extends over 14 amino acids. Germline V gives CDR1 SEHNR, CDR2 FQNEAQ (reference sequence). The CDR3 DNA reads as TGTGCCAGCCAGAGCCTGGACAGCTTCCGCGAGCAGTACTTC. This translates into CASQSLDSFREQYF.

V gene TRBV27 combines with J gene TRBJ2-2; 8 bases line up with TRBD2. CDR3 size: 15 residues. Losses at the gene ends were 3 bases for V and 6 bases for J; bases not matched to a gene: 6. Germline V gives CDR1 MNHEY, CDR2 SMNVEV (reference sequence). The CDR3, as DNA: TGTGCCAGCAGTTTGAGCGGGGGAGGATCCGGGGAGCTGTTTTTT. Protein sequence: CASSLSGGGSGELFF.

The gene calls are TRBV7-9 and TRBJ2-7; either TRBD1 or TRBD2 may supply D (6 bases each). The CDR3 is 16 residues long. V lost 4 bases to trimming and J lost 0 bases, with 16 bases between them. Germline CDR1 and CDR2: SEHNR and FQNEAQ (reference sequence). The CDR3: CASSSDRGLSSYEQYF. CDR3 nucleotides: TGTGCCAGCAGCTCCGACCGGGGGCTGAGCTCCTACGAGCAGTACTTC.

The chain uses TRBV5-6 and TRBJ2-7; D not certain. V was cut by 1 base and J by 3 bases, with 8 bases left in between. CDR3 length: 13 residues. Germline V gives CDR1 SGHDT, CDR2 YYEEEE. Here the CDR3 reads CASSLSAFYEQYF. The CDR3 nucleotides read TGTGCCAGCAGCTTGTCAGCGTTCTACGAGCAGTACTTC.

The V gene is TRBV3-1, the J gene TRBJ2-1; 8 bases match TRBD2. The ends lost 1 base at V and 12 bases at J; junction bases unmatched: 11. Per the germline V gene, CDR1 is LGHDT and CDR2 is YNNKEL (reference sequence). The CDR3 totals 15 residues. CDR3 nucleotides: TGTGCCAGCAGCCAAGGCCCCGCGGGGGGCTACGGGCAGTTCTTC. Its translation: CASSQGPAGGYGQFF.

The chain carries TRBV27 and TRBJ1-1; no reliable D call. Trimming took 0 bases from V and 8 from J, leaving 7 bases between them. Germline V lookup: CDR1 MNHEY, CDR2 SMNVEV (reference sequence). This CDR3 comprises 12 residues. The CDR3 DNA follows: TGTGCCAGCAGTTTATCCGGGTCCGAAGCTTTCTTT. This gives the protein CASSLSGSEAFF.

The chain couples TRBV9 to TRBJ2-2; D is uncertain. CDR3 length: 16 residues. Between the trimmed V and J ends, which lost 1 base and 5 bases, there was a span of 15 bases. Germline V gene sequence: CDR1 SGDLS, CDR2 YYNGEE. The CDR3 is CASSVTDRPVTGELFF. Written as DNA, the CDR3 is TGTGCCAGCAGCGTAACTGATAGGCCGGTAACCGGGGAGCTGTTTTTT.

CDR3 loop: CASSPGSSGQPQHF. CDR3 coding DNA: TGTGCCAGCTCACCAGGGAGTAGCGGGCAGCCCCAGCATTTT. The gene calls are TRBV18 and TRBJ1-5; D unclear. The ends were cut back, 2 bases at V and 7 bases at J, with 12 bases in the middle. Germline CDR1 KGHSH, CDR2 LQKENI. The CDR3 has 14 amino acids. Supplemented by reference TRBV18 and TRBJ1-5, the full variable domain reads NAGVMQNPRHLVRRRGQEARLRCSPMKGHSHVYWYRQLPEEGLKFMVYLQKENIIDESGMPKERFSAEFPKEGPSILRIQQVVRGDSAAYFCASSPGSSGQPQHFGDGTRLSIL.

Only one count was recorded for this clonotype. CDR3 residues: CSVEDAEVNYGYTF. As DNA, the CDR3 is TGCAGCGTTGAAGATGCAGAAGTAAACTATGGCTACACCTTC. The chain has TRBV29-1 and TRBJ1-2; D remains unclear. Trimming removed 0 bases at V and 2 bases at J, with 10 bases between. This CDR3 has 14 amino acids. Germline lookup yields CDR1 SQVTM and CDR2 ANQGSEA.

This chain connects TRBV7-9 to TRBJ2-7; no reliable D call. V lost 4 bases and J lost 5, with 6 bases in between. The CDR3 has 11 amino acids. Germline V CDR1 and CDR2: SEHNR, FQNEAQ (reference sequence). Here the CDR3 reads CASSWQDEQYF. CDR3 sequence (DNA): TGTGCCAGCAGCTGGCAGGACGAGCAGTACTTC.

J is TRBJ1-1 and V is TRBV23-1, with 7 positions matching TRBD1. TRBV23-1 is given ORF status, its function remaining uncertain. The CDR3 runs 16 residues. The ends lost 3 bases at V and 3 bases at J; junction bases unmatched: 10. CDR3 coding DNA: TGCGCCAGCAGTCAGCACCCGGGACAGCGAGACACTGAAGCTTTCTTT. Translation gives CASSQHPGQRDTEAFF.

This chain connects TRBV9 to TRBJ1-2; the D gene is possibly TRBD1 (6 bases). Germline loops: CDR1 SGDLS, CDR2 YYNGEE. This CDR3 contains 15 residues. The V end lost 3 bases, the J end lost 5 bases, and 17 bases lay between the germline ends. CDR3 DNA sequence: TGTGCCAGCAGCGCCCAATTTGCCACAGGGTATGGCTACACCTTC. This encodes CASSAQFATGYGYTF.

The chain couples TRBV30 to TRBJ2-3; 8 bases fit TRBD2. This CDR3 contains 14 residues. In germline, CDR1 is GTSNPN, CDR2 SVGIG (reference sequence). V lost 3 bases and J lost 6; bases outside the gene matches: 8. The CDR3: CAWSRSGGGDTQYF. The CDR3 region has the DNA TGTGCCTGGAGCCGCAGCGGGGGCGGTGATACGCAGTATTTT.

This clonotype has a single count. The CDR3 is CASSIPTPTVYNEQFF. CDR3 in DNA: TGTGCCAGTAGTATCCCAACCCCGACAGTCTACAATGAGCAGTTCTTC. This chain joins TRBV19 and TRBJ2-1, with D possibly TRBD1 on 5 matching bases. This CDR3 region has 16 residues. The germline gives CDR1 LNHDA, CDR2 SQIVND (reference sequence). Trimming took off 3 bases at V and 3 bases at J, with 15 bases between the two ends.

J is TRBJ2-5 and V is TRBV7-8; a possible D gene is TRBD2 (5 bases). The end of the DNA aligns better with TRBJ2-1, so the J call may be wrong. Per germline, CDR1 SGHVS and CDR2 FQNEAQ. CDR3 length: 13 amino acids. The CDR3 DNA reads TGTGCCAGCAGCTTAGGGCAAGGAGCGGACCAGTTCTTC. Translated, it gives CASSLGQGADQFF.

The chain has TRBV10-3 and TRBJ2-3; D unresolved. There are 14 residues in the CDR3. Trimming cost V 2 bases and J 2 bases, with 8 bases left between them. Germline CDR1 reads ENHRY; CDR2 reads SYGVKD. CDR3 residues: CAISERANTDTQYF. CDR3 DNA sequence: TGTGCCATCAGTGAGAGGGCAAACACAGATACGCAGTATTTT.

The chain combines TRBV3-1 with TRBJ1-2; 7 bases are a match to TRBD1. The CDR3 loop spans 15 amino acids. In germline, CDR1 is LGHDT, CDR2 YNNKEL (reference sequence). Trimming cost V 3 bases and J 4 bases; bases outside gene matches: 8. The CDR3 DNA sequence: TGTGCCAGCAGCCATGGGGACAGCCCCAGCTATGGCTACACCTTC. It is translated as CASSHGDSPSYGYTF.